This passage covers 28 T cell receptor beta chains from one sample sequenced in a study of OX40 agonist ivuxolimab in advanced cancers. TCRdb keeps only in-frame clones here, not all; method: immunoSEQ multiplex PCR. The sample records some 14,000 clones, more than 75% being singletons. This sample comprised CD4+ or CD8+ T cells sorted from blood, obtained in a trial of the OX40 agonist ivuxolimab. These receptors were obtained from an adult with an advanced solid tumor such as melanoma, head and neck, liver or kidney cancer.

This clone appeared a few times. V usage is TRBV29-1 and J usage is TRBJ2-5; no clear D. Trimming removed 4 bases from V and 4 bases from J, with 13 bases in between. Germline V lookup: CDR1 SQVTM, CDR2 ANQGSEA. The CDR3 is made up of 13 amino acids. CDR3 nucleotides: TGCAGCGTTGTTCGGGTCTCTGGAGAGACCCAGTACTTC. Encoded protein: CSVVRVSGETQYF.

CDR3 amino acids: CASSYYRLGGYEQYF. CDR3 nucleotides: TGTGCCAGCAGTTACTACCGGCTAGGCGGGTACGAGCAGTACTTC. The chain recombines TRBV27 with TRBJ2-7; the D gene is possibly TRBD2 (5 bases). The V gene's germline CDR1 is MNHEY and CDR2 SMNVEV (reference sequence). The CDR3 is 15 amino acids. The germline V and J ends were trimmed by 4 bases and 4 bases, with 17 bases remaining between them.

V and J are TRBV19 and TRBJ2-7, with D perhaps TRBD1 (5 bases). Trimming pared 3 bases from V and 7 bases from J, leaving 10 bases between. CDR1 is LNHDA, CDR2 SQIVND, per germline (reference sequence). The CDR3 contains 12 residues. The CDR3: CASSIAGYEQYF. The CDR3, as DNA: TGTGCCAGTAGTATTGCAGGGTATGAGCAGTACTTC. Together with reference TRBV19 and TRBJ2-7, the CDR3 gives the full variable domain: DGGITQSPKYLFRKEGQNVTLSCEQNLNHDAMYWYRQDPGQGLRLIYYSQIVNDFQKGDIAEGYSVSREKKESFPLTVTSAQKNPTAFYLCASSIAGYEQYFGPGTRLTVT.

This clone was picked up one time. Mismatch with germline at one junction end may stem from a read error. The V gene is TRBV7-7, the J gene TRBJ2-1; 11 bases agree with TRBD2. The CDR3 length is 16 residues. The germline gives CDR1 SSHAT, CDR2 FNYEAQ (reference sequence). The CDR3 bases are TGTGCTAGCAGCCCCGTAGCGGGAGGGCATTTAAATGAGCAGTTCTTC. Its protein product is CASSPVAGGHLNEQFF.

This chain uses TRBV5-1 with TRBJ2-7; TRBD2 is a possible D gene (6 bases). In germline, CDR1 is SGHRS, CDR2 YFSETQ. CDR3 size: 15 residues. V lost 0 bases to trimming and J lost 4 bases, with 14 bases between them. This CDR3 reads CASSLASGLQYEQYF. The CDR3 nucleotides are TGCGCCAGCAGCTTGGCCTCCGGACTACAATACGAGCAGTACTTC.

This sequence joins TRBV9 and TRBJ2-1, with D tentatively TRBD2 (7 bases). This CDR3 contains 16 residues. Germline V gives CDR1 SGDLS, CDR2 YYNGEE. With 6 bases removed from V and 12 bases from J, the gap between germline ends came to 28 bases. The CDR3 coding sequence is TGTGCCAGCACCCCCGGGGGTAGCCAAGGGGGAGGGGGGCAGTTCTTC. Its translation: CASTPGGSQGGGGQFF.

This chain connects TRBV6-6 to TRBJ2-2; D uncertain. Germline values: CDR1 MNHNY, CDR2 SVGAGI (reference sequence). The length of the CDR3 is 13 residues. Trimming cost V 4 bases and J 5 bases, with 8 bases left between them. The CDR3 sequence: CASSFSNTGELFF. The CDR3, as DNA: TGTGCCAGCAGTTTTTCAAATACCGGGGAGCTGTTTTTT.

V usage is TRBV6-6 and J usage is TRBJ1-2; D remains ambiguous. Germline V gene data show CDR1 as MNHNY and CDR2 as SVGAGI (reference sequence). The CDR3 is 15 amino acids. Trimming shortened V by 5 bases and J by 4 bases, and 17 bases separated the two germline ends. The CDR3 DNA reads as TGTGCCAGCAGTCCACAGCGGAATAAAGTCTATGGCTACACCTTC. Translated, it gives CASSPQRNKVYGYTF.

The chain employs TRBV6-4 and TRBJ2-1; TRBD2 is a possible D gene (6 bases). V lost 8 bases and J lost 9, with 17 bases in between. CDR3 length: 13 amino acids. Per germline, CDR1 MRHNA and CDR2 SNTAGT. This CDR3 is CASLGTPWGEQFF. DNA of the CDR3: TGTGCCAGCCTTGGGACTCCATGGGGTGAGCAGTTCTTC.

The chain carries TRBV6-5 and TRBJ2-3; tentatively, D is TRBD1 (6 bases). The CDR3 length is 15 residues. From germline, CDR1 is MNHEY and CDR2 SVGAGI. Trimming took 3 bases from V and 0 from J, leaving 10 bases between them. The CDR3 protein is CASSYTGPSTDTQYF. CDR3 DNA: TGTGCCAGCAGTTATACAGGGCCAAGCACAGATACGCAGTATTTT.

The CDR3 bases are TGTGCCAGCAGTTGGACAGGGCGGCTACTTGATGGCTACACCTTC. Amino acid sequence: CASSWTGRLLDGYTF. This chain connects TRBV28 to TRBJ1-2; TRBD1 agrees at 8 bases. The CDR3 is 15 amino acids. V was pared by 4 bases and J by 6 bases, with 10 bases of the junction left unmatched. The germline V gene has CDR1 MDHEN and CDR2 SYDVKM.

The CDR3 bases are TGTGCCAGCAGCTCGGGACTAGCGGTGCAGTTCTTC. Its translation: CASSSGLAVQFF. The chain has TRBV7-9 and TRBJ2-1; 11 bases line up with TRBD2. The J segment lost 12 bases and the V segment lost 4 bases, leaving 2 bases of the junction unmatched. Germline lookup yields CDR1 SEHNR and CDR2 FQNEAQ (reference sequence). The CDR3 consists of 12 residues.

The chain uses TRBV13 and TRBJ1-1; 8 bases fit TRBD1. CDR3 size: 14 residues. Germline-derived CDR1 and CDR2 are PRHDT and FYEKMQ (reference sequence). After removal of 5 bases from V and 5 bases from J, the junction contained 7 bases not matched to a gene. The DNA of the CDR3 is TGTGCCAGCAGCCGATACAGGGGGAGGACTGAAGCTTTCTTT. Translation: CASSRYRGRTEAFF.

The J gene is TRBJ1-1, the V gene TRBV7-9; 10 bases are shared with TRBD1. Trimming removed 4 bases from V and 5 bases from J; junction bases left unmatched: 7. Germline-derived CDR1 and CDR2 are SEHNR and FQNEAQ (reference sequence). CDR3 size: 15 residues. CDR3 bases: TGTGCCAGCAGCTCCCCCGGACAGGGGGTGACTGAAGCTTTCTTT. Residues: CASSSPGQGVTEAFF.

The chain couples TRBV28 to TRBJ2-7; D unresolved. The CDR3 has 12 residues. The germline gives CDR1 MDHEN, CDR2 SYDVKM. V gave up 4 bases and J gave up 6 bases, with 10 bases separating them. DNA of the CDR3: TGTGCCAGCAGTTCAGCAGGTCCCGAGCAGTACTTC. It is translated as CASSSAGPEQYF.

The V call is TRBV6-5, the J call TRBJ2-7; D is perhaps TRBD2 (6 bases). V was cut by 5 bases and J by 0 bases, with 11 bases left in between. This CDR3 contains 14 residues. Germline V gene sequence: CDR1 MNHEY, CDR2 SVGAGI. CDR3 sequence reads: CASSVMGGSYEQYF. In nucleotides, the CDR3 is TGTGCCAGCAGTGTGATGGGGGGCTCCTACGAGCAGTACTTC.

The chain couples TRBV6-6 to TRBJ2-2; D call uncertain. Germline CDR1 is MNHNY and CDR2 is SVGAGI (reference sequence). Trimming stripped 1 base from V and 5 bases from J, with 2 bases between. This CDR3 has 12 residues. DNA of the CDR3: TGTGCCAGCAGTTACTTGACCGGGGAGCTGTTTTTT. This codes for CASSYLTGELFF.

This clone was seen only a few times. The chain couples TRBV7-2 to TRBJ2-1; D gene ambiguous. Deletions cut 5 bases from V and 5 bases from J, with 4 bases between. The CDR3 covers 11 residues. Per the germline V gene, CDR1 is SGHTA and CDR2 is FQGNSA. The CDR3 is CASSDHNEQFF. DNA for the CDR3: TGTGCCAGCAGCGACCACAATGAGCAGTTCTTC. Full variable domain (rest looked up from reference TRBV7-2 and TRBJ2-1): GAGVSQSPSNKVTEKGKDVELRCDPISGHTALYWYRQSLGQGLEFLIYFQGNSAPDKSGLPSDRFSAERTGGSVSTLTIQRTQQEDSAVYLCASSDHNEQFFGPGTRLTVL.

By sample fraction, this clone is medium-sized (0.01 to 0.1%). The chain couples TRBV7-6 to TRBJ1-3, with 8 bases lining up with TRBD1. Germline lookup yields CDR1 SGHVS and CDR2 FNYEAQ. V shed 4 bases, J shed 2 bases, and the junction held 7 bases outside the gene matches. The CDR3 runs to 16 residues. The CDR3 is CASSSTGALAGNTIYF. In DNA, the CDR3 is TGTGCCAGCAGCTCGACAGGGGCCCTAGCTGGAAACACCATATATTTT. Combining the CDR3 with reference TRBV7-6 and TRBJ1-3 gives the whole variable domain GAGVSQSPRYKVTKRGQDVALRCDPISGHVSLYWYRQALGQGPEFLTYFNYEAQQDKSGLPNDRFSAERPEGSISTLTIQRTEQRDSAMYRCASSSTGALAGNTIYFGEGSWLTVV.

This chain uses TRBV6-5 with TRBJ2-5, with D unclear. Germline V gene sequence: CDR1 MNHEY, CDR2 SVGAGI. The CDR3 is 13 amino acids. Trimming cost V 7 bases and J 4 bases, with 13 bases left between them. Here the CDR3 reads CASTLSEGETQYF. Written as DNA, the CDR3 is TGTGCCAGCACCCTATCCGAAGGAGAGACCCAGTACTTC.

The chain employs TRBV10-2 and TRBJ2-2, with a tentative D call TRBD2 (5 bases). Germline values: CDR1 WSHSY, CDR2 SAAADI. V shed 5 bases and J shed 3 bases, with 10 bases lying between them. The CDR3 contains 14 residues. The CDR3 region is CASSQLVDTGELFF. The CDR3 DNA follows: TGCGCCAGCAGTCAACTAGTTGACACCGGGGAGCTGTTTTTT.

The rearrangement joins TRBV7-9 to TRBJ1-1, with D unresolved. The CDR3 contains 10 residues. Germline V gives CDR1 SEHNR, CDR2 FQNEAQ (reference sequence). V lost 5 bases and J 12 bases, leaving 10 bases between the germline ends. CDR3 bases: TGTGCCAGCAGCGGCGAAGGAACTTTCTTT. Encoded protein: CASSGEGTFF.

This clone appeared once. The gene calls are TRBV11-2 and TRBJ1-4, with 7 nucleotides matching TRBD1. The V segment lost 7 bases and the J segment 4 bases; nucleotides outside the gene matches: 6. The CDR3 has 14 residues. CDR1 and CDR2 from the germline V gene are SGHAT and FQNNGV. CDR3 amino acids: CASKPGGGNEKLFF. The CDR3 DNA reads TGTGCCAGCAAACCAGGGGGGGGTAATGAAAAACTGTTTTTT.

This clone has just a few counts. This chain connects TRBV4-3 to TRBJ2-7, with 7 bases lining up with TRBD1. The germline gives CDR1 LGHNA, CDR2 YSLEER. CDR3 length: 14 residues. Germline trimming cut 0 bases from V and 4 bases from J; bases unmatched to any gene: 3. CDR3 amino acids: CASSQDRRGYEQYF. The CDR3 DNA reads as TGCGCCAGCAGCCAAGATCGCAGGGGGTACGAGCAGTACTTC.

The chain joins TRBV5-6 to TRBJ1-1; TRBD1 matches at 7 bases. Trimming removed 3 bases from V and 1 base from J; junction bases left unmatched: 6. The germline V gene has CDR1 SGHDT and CDR2 YYEEEE. The CDR3 covers 15 residues. The CDR3 here is CASSSGQAANTEAFF. The DNA for the CDR3 is TGTGCCAGCAGCTCCGGACAGGCGGCGAACACTGAAGCTTTCTTT. The full variable domain, rest sourced from reference TRBV5-6 and TRBJ1-1, is DAGVTQSPTHLIKTRGQQVTLRCSPKSGHDTVSWYQQALGQGPQFIFQYYEEEERQRGNFPDRFSGHQFPNYSSELNVNALLLGDSALYLCASSSGQAANTEAFFGQGTRLTVV.

The chain is built from TRBV4-1 and TRBJ2-1; tentatively, D is TRBD2 (5 bases). Per the germline V gene, CDR1 is MGHRA and CDR2 is YSYEKL. CDR3 length equals 14 residues. V gave up 1 base and J gave up 7 bases, with 11 bases separating them. CDR3 sequence: CASSQVGESNEQFF. In nucleotides, the CDR3 is TGCGCCAGCAGCCAAGTCGGGGAGTCGAATGAGCAGTTCTTC.

The rearrangement links TRBV5-5 to TRBJ2-2; no firm D call. The V gene's germline CDR1 is SGHKS and CDR2 YYEKEE (reference sequence). The CDR3 length is 14 residues. Deletions cut 0 bases from V and 0 bases from J, with 3 bases between. Written as DNA, the CDR3 is TGTGCCAGCAGCTTGGTTTCGAACACCGGGGAGCTGTTTTTT. Encoded protein: CASSLVSNTGELFF. The full variable domain, in which reference TRBV5-5 and TRBJ2-2 provide the parts outside the CDR3, is DAGVTQSPTHLIKTRGQQVTLRCSPISGHKSVSWYQQVLGQGPQFIFQYYEKEERGRGNFPDRFSARQFPNYSSELNVNALLLGDSALYLCASSLVSNTGELFFGEGSRLTVL.

This clone was counted only a few times. The genes are TRBV7-9 and TRBJ1-1; no clear D gene. Germline assignment: CDR1 SEHNR and CDR2 FQNEAQ (reference sequence). The V end was cut by 4 bases, the J end by 0 bases, with 12 bases between. The CDR3 consists of 15 residues. This CDR3 reads CASSSPADVNTEAFF. For the CDR3, the DNA is TGTGCCAGCAGCTCCCCGGCGGACGTGAACACTGAAGCTTTCTTT. The whole variable domain, remainder taken from reference TRBV7-9 and TRBJ1-1, is DTGVSQNPRHKITKRGQNVTFRCDPISEHNRLYWYRQTLGQGPEFLTYFQNEAQLEKSRLLSDRFSAERPKGSFSTLEIQRTEQGDSAMYLCASSSPADVNTEAFFGQGTRLTVV.